This TCR beta chain stems from a study of blood T cell repertoires in COVID-19. Study context: PBMCs, B-cell-depleted T cells, or T cells provided the cDNA or gDNA that made up the material.

Germline V lookup: CDR1 SNHLY, CDR2 FYNNEI. This CDR3 region has 16 residues. V shed 2 bases and J shed 5 bases, with 18 bases lying between them. Assay: immunoSEQ multiplex PCR; the TCRdb copy retains only in-frame clones and omits some. The sample has hundreds of thousands of clones, approximately 92% seen once. The sequenced material came from PBMCs or T cells enriched from blood (not recorded which). This TCR derives from a man aged 30 to 45 who had recovered from COVID-19. The chain couples TRBV2 to TRBJ2-5; D might be TRBD1 (6 bases). In nucleotides, the CDR3 is TGTGCCAGCAGTGAACCAGGGACAAGCGGTTGGGAGACCCAGTACTTC. This gives the protein CASSEPGTSGWETQYF.